The entry that follows covers one T cell receptor beta chain sequence. This specimen belongs to a study of blood T cell repertoires in COVID-19. Trimming took off 6 bases at V and 3 bases at J, with 14 bases between the two ends. The CDR3 consists of 14 residues. CDR1 SQVTM and CDR2 ANQGSEA come from the germline V gene. Assay: immunoSEQ multiplex PCR; the TCRdb copy retains only in-frame clones and omits some. The repertoire includes 150,000 to 200,000 clones, roughly 77% of them detected once, and approximately 10% sits in the top ten. Sample: peripheral blood. The chain combines TRBV29-1 with TRBJ2-2; TRBD1 is a possible D gene (6 bases). This clonotype was obtained from a human donor in a cohort sampled during active COVID-19. In DNA form, the CDR3 reads TGCAGCGTCAGAACAGGGCTAGACACCGGGGAGCTGTTTTTT. This translates into CSVRTGLDTGELFF.